This TCR beta chain was observed in a study of blood T cell repertoires in COVID-19. Study-wide context: Sample material is recorded as cDNA or gDNA derived from T cells, B-cell-depleted T cells, or PBMCs.

As handled by the study authors: Cell counts per sample came from amplifying reference gene primers. The assay was immunoSEQ multiplex PCR, and TCRdb's table has in-frame clones only and misses some. V and J calls and clone size are as listed in that table; D and trimming were resolved from the DNA. The sample lists around 150,000 clones, around 81% occurring once. Participants spanned ages about 18 to 90 years and resided in over 20 US areas. Resolution of symptoms, clearance, or two negative PCRs was present in recovered Cohort 3 donors. V lost 7 bases and J 2 bases, leaving 27 bases between the germline ends. Germline lookup yields CDR1 SGHTA and CDR2 FQGTGA. The CDR3 extends over 18 amino acids.

This rearrangement joins TRBV7-3 to TRBJ2-7; D is possibly TRBD1 (5 bases). The sample comprised PBMCs or T cells enriched from blood (not recorded which). This TCR was recovered from a man aged 35-49 years who had recovered from COVID-19. The CDR3 DNA reads as TGTGCCAGCATCCCTCTTGTAGTAACGCAGGGAATTACCTACGAGCAGTACTTC. As protein: CASIPLVVTQGITYEQYF.